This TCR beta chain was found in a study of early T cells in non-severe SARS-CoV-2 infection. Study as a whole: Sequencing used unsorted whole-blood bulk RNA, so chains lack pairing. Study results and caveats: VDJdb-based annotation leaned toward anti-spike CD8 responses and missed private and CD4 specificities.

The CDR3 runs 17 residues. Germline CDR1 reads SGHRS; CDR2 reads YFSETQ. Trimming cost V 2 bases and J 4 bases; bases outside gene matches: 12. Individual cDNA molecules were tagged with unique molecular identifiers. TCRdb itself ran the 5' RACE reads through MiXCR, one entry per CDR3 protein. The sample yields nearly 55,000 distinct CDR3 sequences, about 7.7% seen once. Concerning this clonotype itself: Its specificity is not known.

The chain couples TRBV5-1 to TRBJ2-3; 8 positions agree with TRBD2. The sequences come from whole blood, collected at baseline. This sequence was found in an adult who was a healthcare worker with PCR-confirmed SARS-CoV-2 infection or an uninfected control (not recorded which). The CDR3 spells CASSFRPGTSGPDTQYF. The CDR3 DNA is TGCGCCAGCAGCTTCCGCCCCGGGACTAGTGGGCCAGATACGCAGTATTTT.